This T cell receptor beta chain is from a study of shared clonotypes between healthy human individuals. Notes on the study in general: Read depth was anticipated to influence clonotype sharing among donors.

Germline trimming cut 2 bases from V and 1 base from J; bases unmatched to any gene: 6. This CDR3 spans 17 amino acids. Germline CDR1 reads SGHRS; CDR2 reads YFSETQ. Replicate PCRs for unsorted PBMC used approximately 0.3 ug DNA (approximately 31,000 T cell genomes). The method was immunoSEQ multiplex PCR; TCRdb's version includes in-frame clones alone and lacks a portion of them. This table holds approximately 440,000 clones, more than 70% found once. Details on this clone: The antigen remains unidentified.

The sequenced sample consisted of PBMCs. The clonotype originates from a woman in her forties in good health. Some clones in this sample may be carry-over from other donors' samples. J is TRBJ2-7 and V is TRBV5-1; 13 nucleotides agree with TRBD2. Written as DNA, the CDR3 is TGCGCCAGCAGCTTCAGGACTAGCGGGAGCCTTTCCTACGAGCAGTACTTC. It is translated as CASSFRTSGSLSYEQYF.